Reported below is one T cell receptor beta chain. The sample comes from a study of cytomegalovirus exposure and HLA in healthy donors. CDR1 SGHKS and CDR2 YYEKEE come from the germline V gene (reference sequence). After removal of 5 bases from V and 15 bases from J, the junction contained 13 bases not matched to a gene. The CDR3 is made up of 14 amino acids. The PCR employed 60 Vbeta primers together with 13 Jbeta primers. Sequencing used immunoSEQ multiplex PCR; TCRdb keeps in-frame clones, though not all of them. This table has some 150,000 clones, almost 80% appearing once. The material sequenced was PBMCs. This chain uses TRBV5-5 with TRBJ1-6; the match to TRBD1 covers 8 bases. This TCR came from a male donor in good health and CMV-seronegative. The chain's CDR3 is CASSPGQGNGNLHF. The CDR3 region has the DNA TGTGCCAGCAGTCCAGGACAGGGCAATGGTAACCTCCACTTT.